These 23 T cell receptor beta chains were sequenced from one sample in a study of brain T cells in children with intractable seizures (dated by TCRdb to the early 2020s). Explained via the paper, the time point label denotes: blood from clinic visit 5 months post-surgery; TSC patient then seizure free. The library was prepared using the immunoSEQ multiplex PCR assay. TCRdb carries this immuneACCESS record with in-frame sequences only. Its versions omit some clonotypes, under half of them owing to an unresolved V gene in the studies checked, with the rest unexplained. Recorded for this sample are about 340,000 clones; 93% of them occurred a single time. In total, the top ten clones hold under 7% of the sample. The material was peripheral blood, obtained more than 4 months after surgery. These TCRs come from a boy less than two years old with tuberous sclerosis and intractable seizures.

This chain joins TRBV4-1 and TRBJ1-2, with D possibly being TRBD1 (5 bases). The V gene lost 2 bases and the J gene lost 6 bases, with 19 bases spanning the gap. This CDR3 region has 16 residues. Germline CDR1 MGHRA, CDR2 YSYEKL. CDR3 sequence reads: CASSQSPNSRGNGYTF. The DNA of the CDR3 is TGCGCCAGCAGCCAAAGTCCCAATTCCCGGGGGAATGGCTACACCTTC.

The rearrangement joins TRBV28 to TRBJ2-5; the D gene is possibly TRBD1 (6 bases). V lost 5 bases, J lost 2 bases, and 18 bases lay in between. Looked up from germline, CDR1 is MDHEN and CDR2 is SYDVKM. The CDR3 length is 16 residues. The CDR3 loop is CASSTPGTTSQETQYF. The DNA of the CDR3 is TGTGCCAGCAGTACTCCCGGGACAACTTCTCAAGAGACCCAGTACTTC.

The chain links TRBV5-1 to TRBJ2-7, with 9 bases fitting TRBD2. The germline V gene encodes CDR1 SGHRS and CDR2 YFSETQ. CDR3 length equals 16 residues. Trimming at V came to 3 bases and at J to 0 bases, leaving 7 bases not matched to a gene. CDR3 bases: TGCGCCAGCAGCTCAACCGGGACTAGCATCTCCTACGAGCAGTACTTC. Translation gives CASSSTGTSISYEQYF.

The rearrangement uses TRBV9 and TRBJ2-5, with 10 bases matching TRBD2. The germline CDR1 and CDR2 sequences are SGDLS and YYNGEE. V was pared by 1 base and J by 4 bases, with 4 bases of the junction left unmatched. The CDR3 consists of 15 residues. The CDR3 sequence is CASSVSGGAGETQYF. As DNA, the CDR3 is TGTGCCAGCAGCGTAAGCGGGGGGGCGGGAGAGACCCAGTACTTC.

V is TRBV6-6 and J is TRBJ2-7; tentative D call: TRBD1 (5 bases). The CDR3 loop spans 12 amino acids. CDR1 is MNHNY and CDR2 is SVGAGI in the germline V gene (reference sequence). V was shortened by 7 bases and J by 0 bases, with 7 bases between the two germline ends. CDR3 loop: CASKTASYEQYF. CDR3 nucleotides: TGTGCCAGCAAGACAGCCTCCTACGAGCAGTACTTC.

The V gene is TRBV5-1, the J gene TRBJ2-2; 7 nucleotides agree with TRBD1. Per germline, CDR1 SGHRS and CDR2 YFSETQ. V lost 0 bases, J lost 3 bases, and 2 bases stayed unmatched. The length of the CDR3 is 15 residues. CDR3 region: CASSLDRGDTGELFF. The CDR3 DNA follows: TGCGCCAGCAGCTTGGACAGGGGAGACACCGGGGAGCTGTTTTTT.

The genes are TRBV30 and TRBJ1-5, with no clear D. V dropped 4 bases and J dropped 1 base, with 8 bases sitting between them. Germline V gene sequence: CDR1 GTSNPN, CDR2 SVGIG (reference sequence). CDR3 length: 13 residues. CDR3 protein: CAWNLDSNQPQHF. CDR3 nucleotide sequence: TGTGCCTGGAATTTGGACAGCAATCAGCCCCAGCATTTT. The full variable domain, completed using reference TRBV30 and TRBJ1-5, is SQTIHQWPATLVQPVGSPLSLECTVEGTSNPNLYWYRQAAGRGLQLLFYSVGIGQISSEVPQNLSASRPQDRQFILSSKKLLLSDSGFYLCAWNLDSNQPQHFGDGTRLSIL.

The chain joins TRBV10-3 to TRBJ2-7; 9 nucleotides match TRBD1. This CDR3 is built from 17 residues. The ends lost 3 bases at V and 6 bases at J; junction bases unmatched: 15. The germline V gene has CDR1 ENHRY and CDR2 SYGVKD. The CDR3 bases are TGTGCCATCAGTGAACGAGGACAGGGGCCGCTCAATGGCGAGCAGTACTTC. Its protein is CAISERGQGPLNGEQYF.

This sequence joins TRBV6-1 and TRBJ1-2; D remains ambiguous. The length of the CDR3 is 17 residues. The V end lost 0 bases, the J end lost 3 bases, and 17 bases lay between the germline ends. The germline V gene has CDR1 MNHNS and CDR2 SASEGT. Here the CDR3 DNA reads TGTGCCAGCAGTGAAGCTCATGGCCCTTTAACCCACTATGGCTACACCTTC. This codes for CASSEAHGPLTHYGYTF.

The J gene is TRBJ2-2, the V gene TRBV19; tentative D call: TRBD1 (7 bases). Per germline, CDR1 LNHDA and CDR2 SQIVND (reference sequence). The CDR3 totals 14 residues. Trimming took 5 bases from V and 3 from J, leaving 10 bases between them. In DNA, the CDR3 is TGTGCCAGTAGTTTCAGGGGGGACACCGGGGAGCTGTTTTTT. Translating it yields CASSFRGDTGELFF. The variable domain in full, completed from reference TRBV19 and TRBJ2-2, reads DGGITQSPKYLFRKEGQNVTLSCEQNLNHDAMYWYRQDPGQGLRLIYYSQIVNDFQKGDIAEGYSVSREKKESFPLTVTSAQKNPTAFYLCASSFRGDTGELFFGEGSRLTVL.

The CDR3 sequence is CASSYEAGGPSNTYEQYF. The CDR3 DNA sequence: TGTGCCAGCAGTTACGAAGCGGGAGGGCCCTCAAACACCTACGAGCAGTACTTC. The rearrangement links TRBV6-2 or TRBV6-3 to TRBJ2-7, with 10 bases fitting TRBD2. This CDR3 contains 18 residues. Germline trimming cut 2 bases from V and 2 bases from J; bases unmatched to any gene: 12. Germline lookup yields CDR1 MNHEY and CDR2 SVGEGT.

The J gene is TRBJ2-7, the V gene TRBV24-1; TRBD2 aligns across 7 bases. J lost 5 bases, V lost 4 bases, and 4 bases had no gene match. CDR3 length: 13 residues. Germline CDR1 and CDR2: KGHDR and SFDVKD. The CDR3 sequence: CATSDSGLHEQYF. The CDR3 DNA reads TGTGCCACCAGTGACTCGGGACTACACGAGCAGTACTTC.

The chain recombines TRBV3-1 (or the pseudogene TRBV3-2) with TRBJ1-5; 7 positions match TRBD1. J was trimmed by 7 bases and V by 0 bases; bases with no gene match: 9. The V gene's germline CDR1 is LGHDT and CDR2 YNNKEL (reference sequence). This CDR3 is built from 16 residues. CDR3 protein: CASSQDTGRGRQPQHF. In DNA form, the CDR3 reads TGTGCCAGCAGCCAAGATACGGGGAGGGGGCGGCAGCCCCAGCATTTT.

The chain recombines TRBV6-2 or TRBV6-3 with TRBJ2-5; TRBD2 aligns across 8 bases. The CDR3 spans 18 residues. The germline V gene has CDR1 MNHEY and CDR2 SVGEGT. V dropped 6 bases and J dropped 5; count of bases not matched to a gene: 20. CDR3 sequence (DNA): TGTGCCAGCAGCCCTCCGGGAACCACGCGGGGGGCGGGGGAGACCCAGTACTTC. This codes for CASSPPGTTRGAGETQYF.

V and J are TRBV25-1 and TRBJ2-3; D not certain. The CDR3 contains 17 residues. V was pared by 5 bases and J by 4 bases, with 22 bases between. CDR1 and CDR2 (germline): MGHDK, SYGVNS. CDR3 amino acids: CASSPSPARVGSDTQYF. The CDR3 region has the DNA TGTGCCAGCAGTCCTTCGCCTGCTCGAGTAGGCTCAGATACGCAGTATTTT.

This sequence joins TRBV6-1 and TRBJ2-3, with D perhaps TRBD2 (6 bases). Trimming shortened V by 2 bases and J by 2 bases, and 20 bases separated the two germline ends. Germline CDR1 and CDR2: MNHNS and SASEGT. The CDR3 runs 18 residues. Written as DNA, the CDR3 is TGTGCCAGCAGTGAATTACCTAGTACCGGGACTTCCACAGATACGCAGTATTTT. The encoded protein is CASSELPSTGTSTDTQYF.

The chain links TRBV5-4 to TRBJ2-3; perhaps D is TRBD1 or TRBD2 (6 bases each). This CDR3 comprises 16 residues. Germline-derived CDR1 and CDR2 are SGHNT and YYREEE (reference sequence). Trimming removed 0 bases from V and 5 bases from J, with 16 bases in between. This CDR3 reads CASSLAAGAGQDTQYF. The CDR3 DNA is TGTGCCAGCAGCTTGGCCGCGGGCGCGGGACAAGATACGCAGTATTTT.

This clone was seen just once. The chain combines TRBV29-1 with TRBJ1-6; 7 nucleotides agree with TRBD1. The CDR3 spans 12 residues. CDR1 is SQVTM and CDR2 is ANQGSEA in the germline V gene. V lost 7 bases, J lost 14 bases, and 11 bases stayed unmatched. CDR3 in amino acids: CSAGDRRNALHF. The DNA for the CDR3 is TGCAGCGCCGGGGACAGAAGAAATGCCCTCCACTTT.

This chain uses TRBV19 with TRBJ2-5, with TRBD2 as a possible D gene (5 bases). CDR3 length equals 15 residues. Between the trimmed V and J ends, which lost 5 bases and 5 bases, there was a span of 18 bases. CDR1 and CDR2 (germline): LNHDA, SQIVND (reference sequence). The CDR3 loop is CASSPGITTGETQYF. The CDR3 nucleotides read TGTGCCAGTAGTCCGGGGATTACGACGGGGGAGACCCAGTACTTC.

This rearrangement joins TRBV5-1 to TRBJ1-4; TRBD1 might be the D (5 bases). V was cut by 0 bases and J by 4 bases, with 10 bases left in between. Germline CDR1 SGHRS, CDR2 YFSETQ. The CDR3 totals 15 residues. The chain's CDR3 is CASSLGQGLNEKLFF. The DNA of the CDR3 is TGCGCCAGCAGCTTGGGGCAGGGCCTTAATGAAAAACTGTTTTTT.

This chain links TRBV6-1 with TRBJ1-2; a weak D match, TRBD1 (5 bases). This CDR3 region has 16 residues. CDR1 is MNHNS, CDR2 SASEGT, per germline. V was clipped by 2 bases and J by 9 bases, with 22 bases between them. The CDR3 DNA follows: TGTGCCAGCAGTGAATGGCTCTGGGACGGTAATAATAGCTACACCTTC. Its translation: CASSEWLWDGNNSYTF.

This chain uses TRBV6-5 with TRBJ1-3; D unresolved. The germline CDR1 and CDR2 sequences are MNHEY and SVGAGI. V lost 10 bases to trimming and J lost 3 bases, with 19 bases between them. This CDR3 is 15 amino acids long. The CDR3 DNA sequence: TGTGCCATCTTGTCCTGGGGTACGGGTGGAAACACCATATATTTT. Protein product: CAILSWGTGGNTIYF.

Written as DNA, the CDR3 is TGTGCCAGCAGGGCCGGGACAGGGGGCACACAGTCCCAGCATTTT. Encoded protein: CASRAGTGGTQSQHF. The chain combines TRBV2 with TRBJ1-5, with 12 bases identical to TRBD1. Looked up from germline, CDR1 is SNHLY and CDR2 is FYNNEI. The J segment lost 11 bases and the V segment lost 6 bases, leaving 11 bases of the junction unmatched. The CDR3 sequence is 15 residues long.